A selection of T cell receptor beta chains follows, all from one sample in a study of regulatory T cells in long-lasting Graves disease. TCRdb reprocessed the multiplex PCR reads with MiXCR, giving one entry per CDR3 protein. Seen here are approximately 560,000 distinct CDR3 sequences, roughly a sixth observed once, and the top ten hold more than 10%. These data were also filed under a second study, of T cells in Graves' hyperthyroidism and ophthalmopathy.

Sample: peripheral blood mononuclear cells (PBMCs), taken at new diagnosis, from a patient treated with antithyroid drugs. The receptors come from a man aged 18 to 29 with Graves disease. The conserved cysteine and the conserved F or W are not part of the CDR3 here. The D gene is left open where the match is weak.

d_call: TRBD2; v_call: TRBV20-1; cdr3_aa: SASGLAGTDTQY
d_call: NA; v_call: TRBV10-3; cdr3_aa: AISRQPEVGEASSYNEQF
d_call: NA; v_call: TRBV18; cdr3_aa: ASSPQGGTDTQY
d_call: TRBD1; v_call: TRBV20-1; cdr3_aa: SARKRGQLVETQY
d_call: TRBD2; v_call: TRBV7-9; cdr3_aa: ASSLRREPQETQY
d_call: TRBD2; v_call: TRBV20-1; cdr3_aa: SADGTSGSLRAPYNEQF
d_call: TRBD2; v_call: TRBV5-8; cdr3_aa: ASSPGAGGPSYNEQF
d_call: TRBD2; v_call: TRBV7-9; cdr3_aa: ASSLTGTRGYNEQF
d_call: NA; v_call: TRBV18; cdr3_aa: ASSPGRENTEAF
d_call: NA; v_call: TRBV11-2; cdr3_aa: ASSLDMNTDTQY
d_call: NA; v_call: TRBV5-1; cdr3_aa: ASSLDTGSYGYT
d_call: NA; v_call: TRBV28; cdr3_aa: ASSWVYGYT
d_call: NA; v_call: TRBV5-1; cdr3_aa: ASSNGIVGVGEAF
d_call: TRBD1; v_call: TRBV5-1; cdr3_aa: ASSDRVGMNEQF
d_call: NA; v_call: TRBV7-2; cdr3_aa: ASNLDRATGGGQETQY
d_call: NA; v_call: TRBV18; cdr3_aa: ASSPEAGADQPQH
d_call: TRBD1; v_call: TRBV18; cdr3_aa: ASSPGQARYLDTQY
d_call: NA; v_call: TRBV19; cdr3_aa: ASRPTGGTGTEAF
d_call: TRBD1; v_call: TRBV5-1; cdr3_aa: ASSRGQGMTDTQY
d_call: NA; v_call: TRBV6-1; cdr3_aa: ASSPITAGGNTEAF
d_call: TRBD2; v_call: TRBV15; cdr3_aa: ATERSASGNTNEQF
d_call: NA; v_call: TRBV7-9; cdr3_aa: ASSPTLIGENYEQY
d_call: TRBD1; v_call: TRBV29-1; cdr3_aa: SVEDRRGWGYT
d_call: NA; v_call: TRBV20-1; cdr3_aa: SAEDRINYGYT
d_call: TRBD1; v_call: TRBV11-2; cdr3_aa: ASTPEGTGNYEQY
d_call: NA; v_call: TRBV6-1; cdr3_aa: ASRQLYGYT
d_call: NA; v_call: TRBV12-3/TRBV12-4; cdr3_aa: ASSFTSMRGTDTQY
d_call: TRBD2; v_call: TRBV28; cdr3_aa: ASRHSGRGAGELF
d_call: NA; v_call: TRBV19; cdr3_aa: ASSREFPWEQY
d_call: NA; v_call: TRBV19; cdr3_aa: ASTGSSGNTIY
d_call: NA; v_call: TRBV5-6; cdr3_aa: ASSLSALSLSLF
d_call: NA; v_call: TRBV27; cdr3_aa: ASQVYNEQF
d_call: NA; v_call: TRBV7-9; cdr3_aa: ASSPPGGIDTEAF
d_call: TRBD2; v_call: TRBV4-1; cdr3_aa: ASSQNSGRAYATDTQY
d_call: TRBD1; v_call: TRBV3-1; cdr3_aa: ASSQALTGQRAF
d_call: TRBD1; v_call: TRBV20-1; cdr3_aa: SASSRQGPYSPLH
d_call: NA; v_call: TRBV5-1; cdr3_aa: ASSQGMGTQETQY
d_call: NA; v_call: TRBV3-1; cdr3_aa: ASRGLPSTDTQY
d_call: NA; v_call: TRBV13; cdr3_aa: ASSVEGANPEQY
d_call: TRBD2; v_call: TRBV9; cdr3_aa: ASSREGGPVYNEQF
d_call: TRBD2; v_call: TRBV3-1; cdr3_aa: ASRQREGGDTQY
d_call: NA; v_call: TRBV7-9; cdr3_aa: ASQLGQNSGNTIY
d_call: TRBD2; v_call: TRBV25-1; cdr3_aa: ASSASGVQETQY